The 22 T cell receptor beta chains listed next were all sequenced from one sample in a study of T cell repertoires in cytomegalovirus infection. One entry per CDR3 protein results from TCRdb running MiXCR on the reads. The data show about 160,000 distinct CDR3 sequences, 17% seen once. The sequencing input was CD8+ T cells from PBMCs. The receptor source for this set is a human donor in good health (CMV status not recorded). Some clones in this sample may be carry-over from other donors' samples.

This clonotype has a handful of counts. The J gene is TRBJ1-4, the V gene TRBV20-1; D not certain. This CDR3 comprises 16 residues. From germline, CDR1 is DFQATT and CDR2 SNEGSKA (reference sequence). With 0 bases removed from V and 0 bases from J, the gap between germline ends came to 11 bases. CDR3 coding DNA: TGCAGTGCTAGAGATCGGGCAGGCTCAACTAATGAAAAACTGTTTTTT. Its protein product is CSARDRAGSTNEKLFF.

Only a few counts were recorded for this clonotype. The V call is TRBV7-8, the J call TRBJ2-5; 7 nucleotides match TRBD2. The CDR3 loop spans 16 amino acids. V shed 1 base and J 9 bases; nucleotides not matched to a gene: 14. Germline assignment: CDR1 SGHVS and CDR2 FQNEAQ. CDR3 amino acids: CASSLVEGAGDRPQYF. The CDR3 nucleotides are TGTGCCAGCAGCTTAGTAGAAGGCGCGGGAGATAGGCCCCAGTACTTC.

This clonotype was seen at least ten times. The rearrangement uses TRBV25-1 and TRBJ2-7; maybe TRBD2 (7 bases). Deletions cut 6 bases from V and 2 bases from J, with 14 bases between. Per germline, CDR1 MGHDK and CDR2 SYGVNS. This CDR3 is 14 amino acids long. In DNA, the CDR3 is TGTGCCAGCAGCCCGGGGGGCCGAACCTACGAGCAGTACTTC. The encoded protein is CASSPGGRTYEQYF.

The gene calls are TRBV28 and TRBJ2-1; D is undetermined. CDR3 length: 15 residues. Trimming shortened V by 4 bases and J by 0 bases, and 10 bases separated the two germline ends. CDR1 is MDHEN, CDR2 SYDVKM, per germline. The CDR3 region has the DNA TGTGCCAGCAGTTCGTCGACAAGCTCCTACAATGAGCAGTTCTTC. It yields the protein CASSSSTSSYNEQFF.

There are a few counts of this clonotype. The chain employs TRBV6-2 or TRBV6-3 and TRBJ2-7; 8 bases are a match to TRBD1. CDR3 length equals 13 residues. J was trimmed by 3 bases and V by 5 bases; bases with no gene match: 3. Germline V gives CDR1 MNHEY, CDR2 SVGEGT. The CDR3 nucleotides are TGTGCCAGCAGTCCAGGGGGCGGCTACGAGCAGTACTTC. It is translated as CASSPGGGYEQYF.

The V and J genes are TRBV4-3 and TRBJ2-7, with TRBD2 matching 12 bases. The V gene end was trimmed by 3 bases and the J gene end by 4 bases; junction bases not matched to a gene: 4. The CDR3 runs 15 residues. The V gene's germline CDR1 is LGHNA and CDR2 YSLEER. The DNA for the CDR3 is TGCGCCAGCAGCCAGGTGCTAGCGGGAGGGTACGAGCAGTACTTC. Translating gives CASSQVLAGGYEQYF.

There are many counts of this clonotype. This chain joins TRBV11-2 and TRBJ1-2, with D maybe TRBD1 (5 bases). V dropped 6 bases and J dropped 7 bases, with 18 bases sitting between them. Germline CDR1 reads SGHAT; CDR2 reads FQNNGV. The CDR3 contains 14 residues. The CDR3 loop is CASSMRGDYRGYTF. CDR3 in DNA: TGTGCCAGCAGTATGAGGGGAGATTACCGTGGCTACACCTTC.

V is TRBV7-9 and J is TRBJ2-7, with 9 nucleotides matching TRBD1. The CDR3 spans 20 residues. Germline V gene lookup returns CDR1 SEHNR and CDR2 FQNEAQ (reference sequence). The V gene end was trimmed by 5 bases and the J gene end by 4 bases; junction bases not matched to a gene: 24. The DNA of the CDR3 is TGTGCCAGCAGCACCACTGGCTTCCCTAGGGACAGGGCTACACTTTACGAGCAGTACTTC. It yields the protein CASSTTGFPRDRATLYEQYF.

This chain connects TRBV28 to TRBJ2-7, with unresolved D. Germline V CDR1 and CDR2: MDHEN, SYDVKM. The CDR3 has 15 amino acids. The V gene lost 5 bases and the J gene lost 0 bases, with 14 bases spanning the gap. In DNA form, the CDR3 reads TGTGCCAGCAGTACCTACTCGGGCGGCTCCTACGAGCAGTACTTC. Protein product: CASSTYSGGSYEQYF.

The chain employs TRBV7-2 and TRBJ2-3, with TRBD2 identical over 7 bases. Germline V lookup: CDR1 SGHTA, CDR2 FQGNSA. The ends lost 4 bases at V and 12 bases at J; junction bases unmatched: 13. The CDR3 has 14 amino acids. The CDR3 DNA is TGTGCCAGCAGCTCAAAGGGAAGGCGGGAGACCCAGTATTTT. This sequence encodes CASSSKGRRETQYF.

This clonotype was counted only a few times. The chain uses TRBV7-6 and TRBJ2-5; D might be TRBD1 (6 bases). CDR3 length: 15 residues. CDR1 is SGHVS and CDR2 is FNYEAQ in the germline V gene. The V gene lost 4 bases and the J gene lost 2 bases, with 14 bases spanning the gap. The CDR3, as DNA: TGTGCCAGCAGCTCTCAAAGGACAGCGCAAGAGACCCAGTACTTC. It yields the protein CASSSQRTAQETQYF.

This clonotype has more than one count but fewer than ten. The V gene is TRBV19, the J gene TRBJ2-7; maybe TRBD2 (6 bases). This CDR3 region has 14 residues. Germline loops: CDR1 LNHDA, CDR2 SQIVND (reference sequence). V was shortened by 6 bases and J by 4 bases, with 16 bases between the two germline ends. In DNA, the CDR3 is TGTGCCAGTAGCTTGAGACTAGTTGGGTACGAGCAGTACTTC. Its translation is CASSLRLVGYEQYF. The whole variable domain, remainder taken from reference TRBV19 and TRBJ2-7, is DGGITQSPKYLFRKEGQNVTLSCEQNLNHDAMYWYRQDPGQGLRLIYYSQIVNDFQKGDIAEGYSVSREKKESFPLTVTSAQKNPTAFYLCASSLRLVGYEQYFGPGTRLTVT.

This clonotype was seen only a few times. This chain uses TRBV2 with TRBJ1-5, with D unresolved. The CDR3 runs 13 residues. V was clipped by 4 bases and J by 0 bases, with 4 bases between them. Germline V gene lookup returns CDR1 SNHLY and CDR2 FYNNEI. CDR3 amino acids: CASSAYSNQPQHF. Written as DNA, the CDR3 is TGTGCCAGCAGTGCGTATAGCAATCAGCCCCAGCATTTT.

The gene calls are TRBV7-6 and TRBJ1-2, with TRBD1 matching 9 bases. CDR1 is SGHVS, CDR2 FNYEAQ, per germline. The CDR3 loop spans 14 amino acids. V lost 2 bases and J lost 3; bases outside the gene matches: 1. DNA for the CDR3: TGTGCCAGCAGCTTAACAGGGGGCGACTATGGCTACACCTTC. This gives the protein CASSLTGGDYGYTF. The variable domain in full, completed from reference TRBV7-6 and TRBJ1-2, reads GAGVSQSPRYKVTKRGQDVALRCDPISGHVSLYWYRQALGQGPEFLTYFNYEAQQDKSGLPNDRFSAERPEGSISTLTIQRTEQRDSAMYRCASSLTGGDYGYTFGSGTRLTVV.

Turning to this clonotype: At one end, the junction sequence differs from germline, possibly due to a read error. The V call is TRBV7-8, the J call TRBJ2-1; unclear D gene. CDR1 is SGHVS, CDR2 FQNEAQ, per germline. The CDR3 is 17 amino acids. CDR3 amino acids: CACSLVRTPPKNNEQFF. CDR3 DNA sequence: TGTGCCTGCAGCTTAGTTCGAACCCCCCCAAAAAACAATGAGCAGTTCTTC.

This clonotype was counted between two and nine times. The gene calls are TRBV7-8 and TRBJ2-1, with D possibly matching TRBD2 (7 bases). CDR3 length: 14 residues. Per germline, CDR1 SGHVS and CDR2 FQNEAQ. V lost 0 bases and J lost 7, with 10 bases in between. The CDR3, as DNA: TGTGCCAGCAGCTTAGCGGGGGGGGCAAATGAGCAGTTCTTC. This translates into CASSLAGGANEQFF.

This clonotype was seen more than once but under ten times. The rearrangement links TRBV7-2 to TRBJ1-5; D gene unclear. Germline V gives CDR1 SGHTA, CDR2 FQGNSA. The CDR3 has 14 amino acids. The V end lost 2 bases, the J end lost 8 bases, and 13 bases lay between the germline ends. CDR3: CASSLRQEVEPQHF. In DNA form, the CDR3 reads TGTGCCAGCAGCTTACGGCAGGAAGTCGAGCCCCAGCATTTT.

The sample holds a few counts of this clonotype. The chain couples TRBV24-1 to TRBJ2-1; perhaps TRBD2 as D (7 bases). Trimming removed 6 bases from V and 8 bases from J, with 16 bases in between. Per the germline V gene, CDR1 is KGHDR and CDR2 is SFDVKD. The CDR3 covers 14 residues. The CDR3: CATSPGGRSDEQFF. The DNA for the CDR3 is TGTGCCACCAGTCCGGGGGGCCGATCGGATGAGCAGTTCTTC.

Here the CDR3 reads CASSPQSGTDTQYF. CDR3 bases: TGTGCCAGCAGCCCCCAATCGGGCACAGATACGCAGTATTTT. V is TRBV7-2 and J is TRBJ2-3; no reliable D call. The CDR3 runs 14 residues. Per the germline V gene, CDR1 is SGHTA and CDR2 is FQGNSA. V lost 5 bases and J lost 1, with 10 bases in between.

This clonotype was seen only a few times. In nucleotides, the CDR3 is TGTGCCAGCAGGTGGGGAGGACTAGTTGACAATGAGCAGTTCTTC. Its translation is CASRWGGLVDNEQFF. J is TRBJ2-1 and V is TRBV6-6, with 7 bases identical to TRBD2. The V gene end was trimmed by 6 bases and the J gene end by 5 bases; junction bases not matched to a gene: 10. This CDR3 spans 15 amino acids. Germline V lookup: CDR1 MNHNY, CDR2 SVGAGI (reference sequence).

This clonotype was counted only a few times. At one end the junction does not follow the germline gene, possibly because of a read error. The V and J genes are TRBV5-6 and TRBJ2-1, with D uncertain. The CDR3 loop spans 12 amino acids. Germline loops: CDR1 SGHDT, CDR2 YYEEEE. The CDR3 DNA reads TGTGCCAGCAGCCCCAGGACGGACGAAGTTTCCTTC. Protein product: CASSPRTDEVSF.

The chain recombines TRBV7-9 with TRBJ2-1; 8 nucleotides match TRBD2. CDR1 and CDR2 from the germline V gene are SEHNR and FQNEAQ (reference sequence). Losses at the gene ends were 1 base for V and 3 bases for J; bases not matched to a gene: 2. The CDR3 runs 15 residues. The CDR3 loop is CASSLGRGDYNEQFF. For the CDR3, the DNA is TGTGCCAGCAGCTTAGGGCGGGGGGACTACAATGAGCAGTTCTTC.